Below, 4 T cell receptor beta chains from the same sample are listed, as sequenced in a study of T cell changes during pregnancy in multiple sclerosis. Assay used: immunoSEQ multiplex PCR; TCRdb lists only in-frame clones, some missing. The sample consists of about 51,000 clones, 93% of them appearing once. The sequencing used peripheral blood, collected in the second trimester of pregnancy. The receptors originated from a female donor with multiple sclerosis, enrolled in a pregnancy study.

The chain uses TRBV19 and TRBJ2-1; 9 bases fit TRBD2. CDR1 and CDR2 from the germline V gene are LNHDA and SQIVND (reference sequence). The CDR3 extends over 19 amino acids. V dropped 2 bases and J dropped 5; count of bases not matched to a gene: 16. The CDR3 bases are TGTGCCAGTAGTATACCTCGCACGTCGGCGGGAGGGTCACACAATGAGCAGTTCTTC. Its protein is CASSIPRTSAGGSHNEQFF.

The genes are TRBV5-6 and TRBJ1-1; 7 bases line up with TRBD1. The CDR3 is made up of 15 amino acids. The germline CDR1 and CDR2 sequences are SGHDT and YYEEEE. Trimming at V came to 3 bases and at J to 6 bases, leaving 11 bases not matched to a gene. CDR3 in amino acids: CASSSRGRGLAEAFF. The CDR3 nucleotides are TGTGCCAGCAGCTCCCGCGGGAGGGGGCTCGCTGAAGCTTTCTTT.

This chain connects TRBV4-3 to TRBJ2-7; D is unresolved. The V end lost 1 base, the J end lost 4 bases, and 14 bases lay between the germline ends. The germline gives CDR1 LGHNA, CDR2 YSLEER. The CDR3 extends over 15 amino acids. The CDR3 DNA reads as TGCGCCAGCAGCCAAGGGTGGAGCTCCGGGTACGAGCAGTACTTC. Amino acids: CASSQGWSSGYEQYF.

This chain links TRBV30 with TRBJ1-4; TRBD1 aligns across 7 bases. This CDR3 has 12 residues. Unmatched junction bases numbered 3, after V lost 4 bases and J lost 7 bases. The germline V gene has CDR1 GTSNPN and CDR2 SVGIG (reference sequence). The CDR3 DNA sequence: TGTGCCTGGAACAGGGGAAGTGAAAAACTGTTTTTT. It codes for CAWNRGSEKLFF.